The text below deals with one T cell receptor (beta chain). The table came from immunoSEQ multiplex PCR; TCRdb's copy has only in-frame clones and leaves some out. The top ten clones hold less than 9% of a sample with around 150,000 clones, less than 90% of them seen once. V gave up 0 bases and J gave up 5 bases; unmatched junction bases: 4. CDR3 length: 15 amino acids. CDR1 and CDR2 from the germline V gene are SGHRS and YFSETQ. Seattle researchers signed up patients amid active infection and tracked them longitudinally. The sample comes from a study of blood T cell repertoires in COVID-19. Study-level information: PBMCs, B-cell-depleted T cells, or T cells provided the cDNA or gDNA that made up the material.

The TCR originated in a man aged 25-45 years with COVID-19, enrolled during active disease. The sample consisted of peripheral blood. The rearrangement joins TRBV5-1 to TRBJ2-5; 10 bases fit TRBD1. Here the CDR3 DNA reads TGCGCCAGCAGCTTGGGACAGGGGGCGTATGAGACCCAGTACTTC. Protein sequence: CASSLGQGAYETQYF.